These 9 T cell receptor beta chains share one sample of origin, sequenced in a study of blood T cell repertoires in COVID-19. Libraries were prepared by immunoSEQ multiplex PCR; TCRdb keeps only in-frame clonotypes and omits some of them. The table records about 240,000 clones, 87% of them present only once. Sequences were obtained from PBMCs or T cells enriched from blood (not recorded which). These receptor sequences come from a woman aged 25-40 years with acute COVID-19.

The chain combines TRBV19 with TRBJ1-3, with D unresolved. CDR1 and CDR2 (germline): LNHDA, SQIVND (reference sequence). V lost 10 bases, J lost 0 bases, and 10 bases lay in between. The CDR3 totals 13 residues. The CDR3 reads CATGGNSGNTIYF. The CDR3 DNA sequence: TGTGCCACGGGAGGAAACTCTGGAAACACCATATATTTT.

The chain joins TRBV7-8 to TRBJ2-7, with 10 bases identical to TRBD2. The CDR3 extends over 15 amino acids. V was pared by 5 bases and J by 5 bases, with 9 bases of the junction left unmatched. Germline V gene data show CDR1 as SGHVS and CDR2 as FQNEAQ. CDR3 coding DNA: TGTGCCAGCAGCCCTCTAGCGGGGGAATCCCACGAGCAGTACTTC. Protein sequence: CASSPLAGESHEQYF.

This clone is a singleton in its sample. The J gene is TRBJ2-1, the V gene TRBV5-1; no clear D. This CDR3 is built from 13 residues. V lost 0 bases, J lost 5 bases, and 6 bases lay in between. Looked up from germline, CDR1 is SGHRS and CDR2 is YFSETQ. The CDR3 DNA sequence: TGCGCCAGCAGCTTGGTCCCTGACAATGAGCAGTTCTTC. It specifies CASSLVPDNEQFF.

The CDR3 spells CASSGEGGETTNEKLFF. In nucleotides, the CDR3 is TGCGCCAGCAGCGGGGAAGGGGGCGAGACAACTAATGAAAAACTGTTTTTT. This chain joins TRBV5-1 and TRBJ1-4; 7 bases align to TRBD1. Germline CDR1 reads SGHRS; CDR2 reads YFSETQ. This CDR3 comprises 17 residues. Trimming cost V 4 bases and J 0 bases; bases outside gene matches: 9. The whole variable domain, remainder taken from reference TRBV5-1 and TRBJ1-4, is KAGVTQTPRYLIKTRGQQVTLSCSPISGHRSVSWYQQTPGQGLQFLFEYFSETQRNKGNFPGRFSGRQFSNSRSEMNVSTLELGDSALYLCASSGEGGETTNEKLFFGSGTQLSVL.

The chain couples TRBV4-3 to TRBJ2-3; D is perhaps TRBD2 (5 bases). Germline lookup yields CDR1 LGHNA and CDR2 YSLEER. With 0 bases removed from V and 1 base from J, the gap between germline ends came to 20 bases. The CDR3 length is 19 residues. CDR3 loop: CASSQDIRDPEVGTDTQYF. In DNA, the CDR3 is TGCGCCAGCAGCCAAGACATCCGGGATCCAGAAGTCGGCACAGATACGCAGTATTTT.

This clone has a single count. The chain combines TRBV18 with TRBJ1-2; tentative D call: TRBD1 (6 bases). CDR3 size: 14 residues. Per the germline V gene, CDR1 is KGHSH and CDR2 is LQKENI. Between the trimmed V and J ends, which lost 3 bases and 6 bases, there was a span of 14 bases. CDR3 residues: CASSPGTSFDGYTF. The CDR3 bases are TGTGCCAGCTCACCCGGGACATCATTCGATGGCTACACCTTC.

This clone was observed a single time. This chain uses TRBV12-3 or TRBV12-4 with TRBJ2-3; 8 positions match TRBD1. Trimming cost V 5 bases and J 4 bases; bases outside gene matches: 2. The CDR3 contains 13 residues. The CDR3 DNA follows: TGTGCCAGCAGTCAGGGGGCCCCAGATACGCAGTATTTT. It is translated as CASSQGAPDTQYF.

The CDR3 bases are TGTGCCAGTAGAATGGGGATTCGGGGTTCCACTGAAGCTTTCTTT. Translated: CASRMGIRGSTEAFF. This rearrangement joins TRBV19 to TRBJ1-1; no firm D call. This CDR3 has 15 amino acids. Per the germline V gene, CDR1 is LNHDA and CDR2 is SQIVND (reference sequence). V was shortened by 6 bases and J by 4 bases, with 18 bases between the two germline ends.

The chain has TRBV14 and TRBJ1-5, with unresolved D. The germline gives CDR1 SGHDN, CDR2 FVKESK. There are 13 residues in the CDR3. Trimming cost V 0 bases and J 7 bases, with 7 bases left between them. The DNA for the CDR3 is TGTGCCAGCAGCCAAGATTTAGAGCAGCCCCAGCATTTT. Protein sequence: CASSQDLEQPQHF.